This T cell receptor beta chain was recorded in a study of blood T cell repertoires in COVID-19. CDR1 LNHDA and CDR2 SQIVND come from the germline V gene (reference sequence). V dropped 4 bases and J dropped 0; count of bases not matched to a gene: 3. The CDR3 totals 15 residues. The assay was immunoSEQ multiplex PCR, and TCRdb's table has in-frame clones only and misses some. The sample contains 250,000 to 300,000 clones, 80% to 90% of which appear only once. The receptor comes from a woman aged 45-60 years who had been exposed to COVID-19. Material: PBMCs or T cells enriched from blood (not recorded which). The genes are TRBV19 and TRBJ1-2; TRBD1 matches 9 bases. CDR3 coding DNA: TGTGCCAGTAGTACAGACAGGGGGTCTAACTATGGCTACACCTTC. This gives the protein CASSTDRGSNYGYTF.